This TCR beta chain is from a study of T cells expressing NK-cell markers. On the study more broadly: Eight donors were sequenced, seven testing HCMV-seropositive and one testing seronegative. Study-wide points: These clonotypes also led the CD3+CD56-NKG2C+ fraction in a handful of donors. HCMV specificity of the expanded NKG2C+ T cell clones stayed unclear.

Details on this clonotype: Its specificity is not known.

Making the TCR beta cDNA relied on 5'RACE template switching with UMIs. Reprocessing the 5' RACE reads, TCRdb reports a single entry for every CDR3 protein and omits DNA. The table lists 250,000 or so distinct CDR3 sequences. The CDR3 loop spans 16 amino acids. The chain employs TRBV12-3 or TRBV12-4 and TRBJ1-5; TCRdb outputs TRBD1, but without DNA this stays unchecked. The sample taken for sequencing was blood T cells: a sorted CD56 or NKG2C T cell subset, CD4+ or CD8+ T cells, or bulk PBMC T cells (not recorded which). The source of this sequence is a woman aged 18 to 75 in good health. CDR3 in amino acids: CASSFRGHLSNQPQHF.